Listed here are 21 T cell receptor beta chains from one sample, sequenced in a study of blood T cell repertoires in COVID-19. TCRdb keeps only in-frame clones here, not all; method: immunoSEQ multiplex PCR. The data hold approximately 150,000 clones, with approximately 84% observed a single time. Sequencing was done on a sample of peripheral blood. These receptors were obtained from a human donor with acute or convalescent COVID-19. The donor label of this sample is uncertain.

The J gene is TRBJ1-3, the V gene TRBV30; TRBD1 might be the D (5 bases). The CDR3 extends over 14 amino acids. CDR1 GTSNPN and CDR2 SVGIG come from the germline V gene (reference sequence). With 0 bases removed from V and 2 bases from J, the gap between germline ends came to 8 bases. The CDR3 spells CAWSVGEAGNTIYF. The CDR3 region has the DNA TGTGCCTGGAGTGTAGGGGAGGCTGGAAACACCATATATTTT.

The chain couples TRBV5-1 to TRBJ1-2, with 9 bases matching TRBD1. V was clipped by 6 bases and J by 1 base; unmatched bases: 7. The CDR3 runs 15 residues. The V gene's germline CDR1 is SGHRS and CDR2 YFSETQ. CDR3 region: CASNSGQGINYGYTF. The CDR3 DNA is TGCGCCAGCAACTCAGGACAGGGGATTAACTATGGCTACACCTTC.

This rearrangement joins TRBV6-5 to TRBJ1-6, with 7 bases fitting TRBD1. The CDR3 consists of 15 residues. Germline V lookup: CDR1 MNHEY, CDR2 SVGAGI. Trimming cost V 6 bases and J 7 bases; bases outside gene matches: 9. CDR3 sequence reads: CASSTSGGTNSPLHF. For the CDR3, the DNA is TGTGCCAGCAGCACATCAGGGGGGACAAATTCACCCCTCCACTTT.

The J gene is TRBJ2-2, the V gene TRBV19, with no clear D. V was cut by 3 bases and J by 5 bases, with 13 bases left in between. The CDR3 consists of 15 residues. Germline CDR1 reads LNHDA; CDR2 reads SQIVND (reference sequence). The CDR3 sequence is CASSINGVGTGELFF. In DNA, the CDR3 is TGTGCCAGTAGTATTAACGGAGTAGGAACCGGGGAGCTGTTTTTT. Looking up the rest from reference TRBV19 and TRBJ2-2 gives the full variable domain: DGGITQSPKYLFRKEGQNVTLSCEQNLNHDAMYWYRQDPGQGLRLIYYSQIVNDFQKGDIAEGYSVSREKKESFPLTVTSAQKNPTAFYLCASSINGVGTGELFFGEGSRLTVL.

The V gene is TRBV21-1, the J gene TRBJ2-2; the D segment call TRBD2 is taken from the table without a DNA check. TRBV21-1 is noted as a pseudogene. This CDR3 contains 21 residues. CDR3 sequence: CASSKGLFGLAGDPNTGELFF. The DNA for the CDR3 is TGTGCCAGCAGCAAAGGTCTGTTCGGCCTAGCGGGAGATCCGAACACCGGGGAGCTGTTTTTT.

The gene calls are TRBV11-3 and TRBJ2-7; D is perhaps TRBD1 (5 bases). CDR1 is SGHNT and CDR2 is YENEEA in the germline V gene. V lost 3 bases to trimming and J lost 6 bases, with 12 bases between them. This CDR3 spans 13 amino acids. This CDR3 reads CASSFDMTAEQYF. CDR3 DNA: TGTGCCAGCAGCTTCGACATGACAGCCGAGCAGTACTTC.

The chain joins TRBV11-2 to TRBJ2-1, with TRBD1 as a possible D gene (6 bases). V was trimmed by 5 bases and J by 7 bases, leaving 21 bases between them. CDR3 length: 16 amino acids. Germline V CDR1 and CDR2: SGHAT, FQNNGV. This CDR3 is CASSGSWTADTNEQFF. As DNA, the CDR3 is TGTGCCAGCAGCGGGTCATGGACAGCGGATACGAATGAGCAGTTCTTC. Filled out from reference TRBV11-2 and TRBJ2-1, the complete variable domain reads EAGVAQSPRYKIIEKRQSVAFWCNPISGHATLYWYQQILGQGPKLLIQFQNNGVVDDSQLPKDRFSAERLKGVDSTLKIQPAKLEDSAVYLCASSGSWTADTNEQFFGPGTRLTVL.

The J gene is TRBJ2-2, the V gene TRBV4-2, with 11 bases matching TRBD2. The J segment lost 4 bases and the V segment lost 0 bases, leaving 4 bases of the junction unmatched. The V gene's germline CDR1 is LGHNA and CDR2 YNFKEQ. The CDR3 is 17 amino acids. CDR3 sequence: CASSQELAGGSTGELFF. The CDR3 DNA follows: TGTGCCAGCAGCCAAGAGCTAGCGGGAGGTTCCACCGGGGAGCTGTTTTTT.

This chain links TRBV9 with TRBJ2-2, with D possibly being TRBD2 (5 bases). The CDR3 has 16 residues. Trimming took off 4 bases at V and 6 bases at J, with 19 bases between the two ends. Germline V lookup: CDR1 SGDLS, CDR2 YYNGEE. This CDR3 reads CASSKERGTASGELFF. CDR3 bases: TGTGCCAGCAGCAAAGAACGGGGTACTGCCTCCGGGGAGCTGTTTTTT.

The genes are TRBV28 and TRBJ1-1; D is unclear. Germline assignment: CDR1 MDHEN and CDR2 SYDVKM. V lost 3 bases to trimming and J lost 7 bases, with 9 bases between them. The length of the CDR3 is 12 residues. In DNA, the CDR3 is TGTGCCAGCAGTTTCCGGCGGAGTGAAGCTTTCTTT. It is translated as CASSFRRSEAFF.

The CDR3 is CASSPGQYAEAFF. The CDR3 region has the DNA TGTGCCAGCAGCCCGGGACAGTACGCTGAAGCTTTCTTT. J is TRBJ1-1 and V is TRBV6-2 or TRBV6-3; 7 bases agree with TRBD1. This CDR3 spans 13 amino acids. V shed 6 bases and J 6 bases; nucleotides not matched to a gene: 7. Looked up from germline, CDR1 is MNHEY and CDR2 is SVGEGT.

The V and J genes are TRBV5-4 and TRBJ2-2, with TRBD1 identical over 10 bases. Germline V lookup: CDR1 SGHNT, CDR2 YYREEE (reference sequence). The ends lost 6 bases at V and 1 base at J; junction bases unmatched: 3. The CDR3 loop spans 15 amino acids. The CDR3 loop reads CASTWTGGNTGELFF. Here the CDR3 DNA reads TGTGCCAGCACCTGGACAGGGGGGAACACCGGGGAGCTGTTTTTT.

About this clone itself: Since the CDR3 does not end with the conserved phenylalanine or tryptophan, this likely comes from a read error. The DNA is omitted, as the CDR3 cannot be located on it reliably, and the CDR3 follows TCRdb's listing. J is TRBJ2-7 and V is TRBV18; TRBD2 reflects the table's D call only, with no check against the DNA. The CDR3 has 13 residues if both end residues are counted. Germline V gene lookup returns CDR1 KGHSH and CDR2 LQKENI. The CDR3 here is CASSPSASGRRLL.

The chain's CDR3 is CASSPGAQQPQHF. In DNA form, the CDR3 reads TGTGCCAGCAGCCCGGGAGCACAGCAGCCCCAGCATTTT. This chain connects TRBV5-5 to TRBJ1-5; D gene unclear. This CDR3 has 13 residues. V lost 4 bases, J lost 7 bases, and 12 bases lay in between. Germline V lookup: CDR1 SGHKS, CDR2 YYEKEE (reference sequence).

The V and J genes are TRBV18 and TRBJ1-2; D perhaps matches TRBD1 (6 bases). The CDR3 sequence is 13 residues long. The V end lost 3 bases, the J end lost 5 bases, and 10 bases lay between the germline ends. The germline V gene encodes CDR1 KGHSH and CDR2 LQKENI. The CDR3 loop reads CASSPGQEYGYTF. CDR3 DNA sequence: TGTGCCAGCTCACCGGGACAAGAATATGGCTACACCTTC.

This clone has only a few counts. The chain employs TRBV7-9 and TRBJ2-2; the D gene is possibly TRBD2 (6 bases). This CDR3 has 14 amino acids. Per the germline V gene, CDR1 is SEHNR and CDR2 is FQNEAQ (reference sequence). Trimming took off 6 bases at V and 2 bases at J, with 10 bases between the two ends. CDR3 sequence: CASRRLVNTGELFF. The CDR3 DNA sequence: TGTGCCAGCAGGAGACTAGTAAACACCGGGGAGCTGTTTTTT.

The chain combines TRBV4-3 with TRBJ2-6; TRBD1 is a possible D gene (6 bases). CDR3 length: 15 residues. V dropped 2 bases and J dropped 2 bases, with 7 bases sitting between them. Per the germline V gene, CDR1 is LGHNA and CDR2 is YSLEER. The CDR3 sequence is CASSQWGPGANVLTF. In DNA, the CDR3 is TGCGCCAGCAGCCAATGGGGGCCTGGGGCCAACGTCCTGACTTTC.

The chain carries TRBV2 and TRBJ2-7; possibly TRBD2 for D (5 bases). Germline loops: CDR1 SNHLY, CDR2 FYNNEI. Trimming took 7 bases from V and 4 from J, leaving 17 bases between them. The CDR3 is 14 residues long. CDR3 region: CASIPTGSPYEQYF. CDR3 DNA: TGTGCCAGCATCCCCACGGGGAGCCCTTACGAGCAGTACTTC.

The rearrangement uses TRBV27 and TRBJ2-1, with D perhaps TRBD2 (7 bases). CDR1 is MNHEY and CDR2 is SMNVEV in the germline V gene (reference sequence). V was clipped by 3 bases and J by 4 bases, with 13 bases between them. The CDR3 runs to 15 residues. CDR3 loop: CASSLEGGVYNEQFF. In DNA, the CDR3 is TGTGCCAGCAGTTTGGAGGGGGGGGTTTACAATGAGCAGTTCTTC.

This chain connects TRBV5-1 to TRBJ1-5; 9 bases align to TRBD1. Per the germline V gene, CDR1 is SGHRS and CDR2 is YFSETQ. V shed 0 bases and J 3 bases; nucleotides not matched to a gene: 1. This CDR3 contains 15 residues. CDR3 DNA sequence: TGCGCCAGCAGCTTGGGACAGGGGGTCAATCAGCCCCAGCATTTT. Translation gives CASSLGQGVNQPQHF.

This clone was detected only once. The chain carries TRBV5-4 and TRBJ2-4, with TRBD1 matching over 10 bases. CDR1 and CDR2 (germline): SGHNT, YYREEE (reference sequence). This CDR3 has 17 residues. V lost 3 bases to trimming and J lost 3 bases; unmatched junction nucleotides: 9. The CDR3 is CASSSGGDRGGKNIQYF. In DNA, the CDR3 is TGTGCCAGCAGCTCGGGGGGGGACAGGGGCGGCAAAAACATTCAGTACTTC.